This T cell receptor beta chain was profiled in a study of T-cell memory formation after mild COVID-19. Each CDR3 protein gets one entry after TCRdb re-called the 5' RACE reads with MiXCR. The table includes about 130,000 distinct CDR3 sequences, roughly 6.2% detected once. Trimming removed 3 bases from V and 7 bases from J, with 12 bases in between. CDR1 is LGHNA, CDR2 YSLEER, per germline. The CDR3 totals 14 residues. V usage is TRBV4-3 and J usage is TRBJ2-2; D is tentatively TRBD1 or TRBD2 (5 bases each). The clonotype originates from an adult woman who had mild COVID-19 (a few samples of this study predate the infection). Cell type and time point are not known. The sample was PBMCs or a T cell subset sorted from them (not recorded which). CDR3 in DNA: TGCGCCAGCAGCCACGGGACCTTTAACGGGGAGCTGTTTTTT. Encoded protein: CASSHGTFNGELFF.